This T cell receptor (beta chain) derives from a study of radiation and T cells in renal cell carcinoma. Findings of the study overall: Only small tumor regions of 0.8 to 1 g were sampled. Without pretreatment biopsies, baseline tumor clonotype presence was undetermined. Top 100 clonotypes averaged approximately 50% in irradiated versus around 40% in nephrectomy-only tumors.

This clone was counted a few times. Its antigen is currently unknown. The treatment is: 15 Gy SBRT to primary tumor, nephrectomy 4 weeks later. The repertoire was sequenced with immunoSEQ multiplex PCR; TCRdb's copy has only in-frame clones and lacks some. The sample records just over 15,000 clones, around 66% being singletons. Sample: tumor tissue, taken from a patient whose treatment included radiotherapy and nephrectomy. The sequence was obtained from a woman aged 65 to 85 with renal cell carcinoma.

The CDR3: CASSGGVPGTDTQYF. The CDR3 coding sequence is TGTGCCAGTAGCGGGGGCGTACCGGGCACAGATACGCAGTATTTT. The chain recombines TRBV19 with TRBJ2-3, with D possibly called TRBD1 or TRBD2 (6 bases each). The germline gives CDR1 LNHDA, CDR2 SQIVND (reference sequence). The ends were cut back, 6 bases at V and 1 base at J, with 14 bases in the middle. There are 15 residues in the CDR3.